Listed below are T cell receptor beta chains from one sample, sequenced in a study of blood T cell repertoires in COVID-19. The protocol was immunoSEQ multiplex PCR, while the TCRdb copy is restricted to in-frame clones and leaves out a portion. In the table there are approximately 81,000 clones, approximately 82% of which are singletons. Specimen: peripheral blood. Receptors originate from a human donor in a cohort sampled during active COVID-19. Each CDR3 is given with its conserved first and last residue. A D gene is named only where the DNA matches it firmly. Size is omitted from some rows. Given values are once, few, many or a class for expanded clones.

clone_size j_call v_call d_call cdr3_aa cdr3_nt
- TRBJ2-7 TRBV7-7 - CASRETPYEQYF TGTGCTAGTAGGGAGACGCCCTACGAGCAGTACTTC
- TRBJ2-5 TRBV11-2 TRBD2 CASSLESSGGWETQYF TGTGCCAGCAGCTTAGAATCGAGCGGGGGGTGGGAGACCCAGTACTTC
- TRBJ2-2 TRBV19 TRBD2 CASGSGGAPNTGELFF TGTGCCAGTGGGTCGGGGGGGGCCCCGAACACCGGGGAGCTGTTTTTT
- TRBJ1-2 TRBV11-2 TRBD1 CASSLRQGVIVNYGYTF TGTGCCAGCAGCTTACGTCAGGGGGTGATTGTCAACTATGGCTACACCTTC
- TRBJ2-7 TRBV5-1 TRBD1 CASSPAGQGVSSYEQYF TGCGCCAGCAGCCCCGCGGGACAGGGGGTTTCCTCCTACGAGCAGTACTTC
- TRBJ2-2 TRBV7-2 TRBD2 CASSPRGGNTGELFF TGTGCCAGCAGCCCTCGGGGGGGGAACACCGGGGAGCTGTTTTTT
- TRBJ1-2 TRBV5-6 - CASSLSTGGGYTF TGTGCCAGCAGCTTATCGACAGGCGGGGGCTACACCTTC
- TRBJ1-1 TRBV15 - CATSSQADTEAFF TGTGCCACCAGCAGTCAGGCCGACACTGAAGCTTTCTTT
- TRBJ1-5 TRBV20-1 - CSALSNQPQHF TGCAGTGCTCTTTCCAATCAGCCCCAGCATTTT
- TRBJ1-1 TRBV7-9 TRBD1 CASSLGDRENTEAFF TGTGCCAGCAGCTTGGGGGACAGGGAGAACACTGAAGCTTTCTTT
- TRBJ1-1 TRBV18 - CASSQSQTENTEAFF TGTGCCAGCTCGCAAAGCCAAACAGAAAACACTGAAGCTTTCTTT
- TRBJ1-4 TRBV5-1 TRBD1 CASSLTPGGKEKLFF TGCGCCAGCAGCTTGACCCCAGGGGGTAAAGAAAAACTGTTTTTT
few TRBJ2-7 TRBV19 TRBD1 CASSIGTGDYEQYF TGTGCCAGTAGTATCGGGACAGGGGACTACGAGCAGTACTTC
few TRBJ1-1 TRBV6-6 TRBD1 CAVAGGGGTEAFF TGTGCCGTAGCAGGAGGGGGCGGCACTGAAGCTTTCTTT
- TRBJ1-2 TRBV11-1 TRBD1 CASSLTGGINYGYTF TGTGCCAGCAGCTTAACAGGGGGCATTAACTATGGCTACACCTTC
- TRBJ2-2 TRBV5-4 - CASSHTRTGELFF TGTGCCAGCAGCCATACGCGCACCGGGGAGCTGTTTTTT
- TRBJ1-4 TRBV7-2 TRBD1 CASSGGQGAGEKLFF TGTGCCAGCAGCGGGGGACAGGGGGCGGGTGAAAAACTGTTTTTT
- TRBJ1-1 TRBV6-5 TRBD1 CASSSQGANTEAFF TGTGCCAGCAGCTCACAGGGGGCGAACACTGAAGCTTTCTTT
- TRBJ1-6 TRBV19 TRBD1 CASSPRGQGSNSPLHF TGTGCCAGTAGTCCACGGGGACAGGGTTCCAATTCACCCCTCCACTTT
- TRBJ2-7 TRBV14 - CASSPSGGASYEQYF TGTGCCAGCAGCCCGTCTGGTGGAGCCTCCTACGAGCAGTACTTC
- TRBJ1-2 TRBV7-2 - CASSLGRAGGGYGYTF TGTGCCAGCAGCTTAGGCCGCGCCGGGGGAGGCTATGGCTACACCTTC
- TRBJ1-1 TRBV5-1 - CASSLAREAEAFF TGCGCCAGCAGCTTGGCCAGGGAGGCTGAAGCTTTCTTT
- TRBJ1-1 TRBV10-3 TRBD1 CAISAAGQGTGNMNTEAFF TGTGCCATCAGTGCCGCCGGACAGGGGACCGGTAACATGAACACTGAAGCTTTCTTT
- TRBJ1-5 TRBV29-1 TRBD1 CSVGQGSGNQPQHF TGCAGCGTGGGACAGGGTAGTGGCAATCAGCCCCAGCATTTT
- TRBJ1-1 TRBV5-1 TRBD1 CASSVPTGYRTEAFF TGCGCCAGCAGCGTACCGACAGGGTATCGGACTGAAGCTTTCTTT
- TRBJ1-4 TRBV7-8 TRBD1 CASSLAQGAGEKLFF TGTGCCAGCAGCTTAGCACAGGGGGCAGGTGAAAAACTGTTTTTT
- TRBJ1-5 TRBV4-1 TRBD1 CASSPRGTGLGNRNQPQHF TGCGCCAGCAGCCCACGAGGGACAGGGCTGGGTAATCGCAATCAGCCCCAGCATTTT
- TRBJ1-2 TRBV19 - CASSIFGRKDNYGYTF TGTGCCAGTAGTATCTTTGGCAGGAAAGATAACTATGGCTACACCTTC
once TRBJ1-4 TRBV7-6 TRBD1 CASSPPGQGLEKLFF TGTGCCAGCAGCCCTCCGGGACAGGGGTTGGAAAAACTGTTTTTT
- TRBJ1-2 TRBV11-2 - CASSPGLANYGYTF TGTGCCAGCAGCCCGGGACTAGCTAACTATGGCTACACCTTC
- TRBJ1-2 TRBV6-6 - CASATGSNYGYTF TGTGCCAGCGCTACAGGGTCCAACTATGGCTACACCTTC
- TRBJ1-3 TRBV19 - CASRLQGYGGNTIYF TGTGCCAGTAGACTACAGGGTTATGGTGGAAACACCATATATTTT
- TRBJ1-2 TRBV7-3 - CASSLIRDWGSYGYTF TGTGCCAGCAGCTTAATTAGGGATTGGGGCAGCTATGGCTACACCTTC
- TRBJ2-1 TRBV4-1 TRBD2 CASSQHGLAGVSQFF TGCGCCAGCAGCCAACACGGGCTAGCGGGGGTTTCGCAGTTCTTC
- TRBJ2-3 TRBV6-2/TRBV6-3 TRBD1 CASSTSGTGRTDTQYF TGTGCCAGCAGTACCTCCGGGACAGGCCGCACAGATACGCAGTATTTT
- TRBJ2-6 TRBV7-2 - CASSKAPLSGANVLTF TGTGCCAGCAGCAAAGCGCCCCTCTCTGGGGCCAACGTCCTGACTTTC
- TRBJ1-5 TRBV7-8 TRBD1 CASSLYRGDQPQHF TGTGCCAGCAGCTTATACAGGGGCGATCAGCCCCAGCATTTT
- TRBJ1-5 TRBV6-1 TRBD1 CASSDWDRGNQPQHF TGTGCCAGCAGTGATTGGGACAGGGGTAATCAGCCCCAGCATTTT
- TRBJ2-7 TRBV13 - CASSFYRDGGSYEQYF TGTGCCAGCAGCTTCTACCGGGACGGGGGATCATACGAGCAGTACTTC
- TRBJ2-5 TRBV6-2/TRBV6-3 TRBD1 CASSGIRDREWMSQYF TGTGCCAGCAGTGGAATCCGGGACAGGGAGTGGATGTCCCAGTACTTC
- TRBJ1-2 TRBV7-2 - CASSTLPLGQAYGYTF TGTGCCAGCAGCACCTTACCCCTGGGACAAGCCTATGGCTACACCTTC
- TRBJ1-2 TRBV18 TRBD1 CASSSGGDYGYTF TGTGCCAGCTCATCAGGGGGCGACTATGGCTACACCTTC
once TRBJ2-7 TRBV7-2 TRBD2 CASTPRGGGGYEQYF TGTGCCAGTACCCCCCGGGGGGGCGGTGGATACGAGCAGTACTTC
- TRBJ1-4 TRBV3-1/TRBV3-2 - CASSHGQTRMDEKLFF TGTGCCAGCAGCCACGGACAGACCCGGATGGATGAAAAACTGTTTTTT
once TRBJ1-2 TRBV10-3 - CAISPRGSAGYGYTF TGTGCCATCAGTCCCCGGGGGTCGGCGGGCTATGGCTACACCTTC
- TRBJ1-1 TRBV9 - CASAPAGGTEAFF TGTGCCAGTGCCCCCGCGGGTGGCACTGAAGCTTTCTTT
- TRBJ2-7 TRBV19 TRBD1 CASSIATGGKYEQYF TGTGCCAGTAGTATAGCGACAGGGGGCAAGTACGAGCAGTACTTC
- TRBJ2-7 TRBV7-6 TRBD1 CASSLTSGQGPYEQYF TGTGCCAGCAGCTTAACTTCGGGACAGGGTCCCTACGAGCAGTACTTC
- TRBJ2-7 TRBV2 - CASSELLNYSYEQYF TGTGCCAGCAGTGAACTTCTAAATTACTCCTACGAGCAGTACTTC